The next 30 T cell receptor beta chains were all read from a single sample in a study of cytomegalovirus exposure and HLA in healthy donors. PCR used 60 Vbeta primers and 13 Jbeta primers. Measured with immunoSEQ multiplex PCR; TCRdb has only the in-frame clones, and not every one. Altogether approximately 76,000 clones are present, around three quarters being singletons, with the ten largest covering 2% to 2.5%. The specimen sequenced was PBMCs. The source is a man aged 25-45 years in good health and CMV-seronegative.

The chain joins TRBV18 to TRBJ1-6; 7 positions agree with TRBD1. Germline CDR1 reads KGHSH; CDR2 reads LQKENI. This CDR3 is built from 16 residues. V was clipped by 3 bases and J by 8 bases; unmatched bases: 10. In nucleotides, the CDR3 is TGTGCCAGCTCACCGAGGGTGGACAGGATTGATTCACCCCTCCACTTT. Encoded protein: CASSPRVDRIDSPLHF.

The rearrangement links TRBV6-5 to TRBJ1-3; no definite D call. Germline lookup yields CDR1 MNHEY and CDR2 SVGAGI. Between the trimmed V and J ends, which lost 6 bases and 4 bases, there was a span of 16 bases. This CDR3 is built from 15 residues. DNA of the CDR3: TGTGCCAGCAGAAGCGGACCAGAAAGAGGAAACACCATATATTTT. Its translation: CASRSGPERGNTIYF.

The gene calls are TRBV9 and TRBJ1-4; TRBD1 is a possible D gene (6 bases). Germline values: CDR1 SGDLS, CDR2 YYNGEE. Trimming shortened V by 3 bases and J by 4 bases, and 10 bases separated the two germline ends. The CDR3 spans 14 residues. CDR3 coding DNA: TGTGCCAGCAGCGCCGGGACACATAATGAAAAACTGTTTTTT. It translates to CASSAGTHNEKLFF. The variable domain in full, with the rest retrieved from reference TRBV9 and TRBJ1-4, is DSGVTQTPKHLITATGQRVTLRCSPRSGDLSVYWYQQSLDQGLQFLIQYYNGEERAKGNILERFSAQQFPDLHSELNLSSLELGDSALYFCASSAGTHNEKLFFGSGTQLSVL.

This chain connects TRBV29-1 to TRBJ2-1; D unclear. The ends were cut back, 5 bases at V and 7 bases at J, with 9 bases in the middle. Germline V gene lookup returns CDR1 SQVTM and CDR2 ANQGSEA. The CDR3 totals 11 residues. The CDR3 reads CSVPRKNEQFF. The CDR3 DNA reads TGCAGCGTTCCTAGGAAGAATGAGCAGTTCTTC.

V usage is TRBV27 and J usage is TRBJ2-2; D gene uncertain. Trimming stripped 4 bases from V and 9 bases from J, with 12 bases between. This CDR3 is 13 amino acids long. The germline gives CDR1 MNHEY, CDR2 SMNVEV (reference sequence). CDR3 amino acids: CASSSSGLRELFF. Here the CDR3 DNA reads TGTGCCAGCAGTTCTTCAGGATTACGGGAGCTGTTTTTT.

V is TRBV2 and J is TRBJ1-1; 7 bases fit TRBD1. The junction had 6 bases not matched to a gene; V was cut back by 8 bases and J by 3 bases. CDR3 size: 13 residues. Germline CDR1 reads SNHLY; CDR2 reads FYNNEI. The CDR3 sequence is CASRRQGHTEAFF. The CDR3 DNA reads TGTGCCAGCCGAAGACAGGGTCACACTGAAGCTTTCTTT.

The V call is TRBV5-1, the J call TRBJ2-3; no definite D call. Trimming removed 0 bases at V and 3 bases at J, with 8 bases between. The CDR3 sequence is 14 residues long. From germline, CDR1 is SGHRS and CDR2 YFSETQ. CDR3 region: CASSLGGVTDTQYF. The CDR3 nucleotides are TGCGCCAGCAGCTTGGGAGGCGTAACAGATACGCAGTATTTT.

This clone was counted only a few times. The chain links TRBV5-6 to TRBJ1-1; D is possibly TRBD1 (5 bases). The CDR3 spans 13 residues. Deletions cut 4 bases from V and 9 bases from J, with 16 bases between. The germline V gene encodes CDR1 SGHDT and CDR2 YYEEEE. This chain's CDR3 is CASSLWGSLKAFF. In nucleotides, the CDR3 is TGTGCCAGCAGCCTCTGGGGCTCACTTAAAGCTTTCTTT.

V gene TRBV19 combines with J gene TRBJ2-2, with 10 bases matching TRBD1. The germline V gene encodes CDR1 LNHDA and CDR2 SQIVND (reference sequence). The CDR3 spans 15 residues. The J segment lost 5 bases and the V segment lost 9 bases, leaving 9 bases of the junction unmatched. CDR3 in DNA: TGTGCCAGCAGAACCCGGGACAGGGGTACCGGGGAGCTGTTTTTT. This gives the protein CASRTRDRGTGELFF.

This clone was seen a handful of times. V and J are TRBV6-6 and TRBJ2-7, with no clear D. The CDR3 totals 11 residues. Trimming took off 6 bases at V and 5 bases at J, with 8 bases between the two ends. The germline gives CDR1 MNHNY, CDR2 SVGAGI (reference sequence). The CDR3 DNA follows: TGTGCCAGCAGCCCCTACGACGAGCAGTACTTC. As protein: CASSPYDEQYF.

The chain carries TRBV6-5 and TRBJ1-5; 7 bases match TRBD1. Trimming at V came to 6 bases and at J to 4 bases, leaving 3 bases not matched to a gene. In germline, CDR1 is MNHEY, CDR2 SVGAGI. The CDR3 runs to 13 residues. In DNA, the CDR3 is TGTGCCAGCAGACAGGGGTGGAATCAGCCCCAGCATTTT. It yields the protein CASRQGWNQPQHF.

This chain links TRBV2 with TRBJ2-1, with TRBD2 matching 9 bases. Germline trimming cut 8 bases from V and 10 bases from J; bases unmatched to any gene: 15. Germline V lookup: CDR1 SNHLY, CDR2 FYNNEI. This CDR3 has 15 amino acids. CDR3 DNA sequence: TGTGCCAGCGGGGCGGGAGGGCTTCGGCAAAGAGAGCAGTTCTTC. Its translation is CASGAGGLRQREQFF. The whole variable domain, remainder taken from reference TRBV2 and TRBJ2-1, is EPEVTQTPSHQVTQMGQEVILRCVPISNHLYFYWYRQILGQKVEFLVSFYNNEISEKSEIFDDQFSVERPDGSNFTLKIRSTKLEDSAMYFCASGAGGLRQREQFFGPGTRLTVL.

The gene calls are TRBV2 and TRBJ1-3; 8 positions match TRBD1. This CDR3 is 16 amino acids long. J was trimmed by 0 bases and V by 6 bases; bases with no gene match: 7. Germline lookup yields CDR1 SNHLY and CDR2 FYNNEI. CDR3 nucleotides: TGTGCCAGCAGCCTCCGGGACAGGTCCTCTGGAAACACCATATATTTT. Translation: CASSLRDRSSGNTIYF.

The chain couples TRBV5-4 to TRBJ2-5; perhaps TRBD1 as D (5 bases). The CDR3 is 14 residues long. Germline loops: CDR1 SGHNT, CDR2 YYREEE (reference sequence). The germline V and J ends were trimmed by 3 bases and 5 bases, with 14 bases remaining between them. CDR3 sequence (DNA): TGTGCCAGCAGCTCGGCCGTTGGGGCGGAGACCCAGTACTTC. Its translation: CASSSAVGAETQYF. Looking up the rest from reference TRBV5-4 and TRBJ2-5 gives the full variable domain: ETGVTQSPTHLIKTRGQQVTLRCSSQSGHNTVSWYQQALGQGPQFIFQYYREEENGRGNFPPRFSGLQFPNYSSELNVNALELDDSALYLCASSSAVGAETQYFGPGTRLLVL.

The J gene is TRBJ2-3, the V gene TRBV5-4, with 9 positions matching TRBD2. The CDR3 is 17 amino acids. V gave up 1 base and J gave up 2 bases; unmatched junction bases: 8. Germline V gives CDR1 SGHNT, CDR2 YYREEE (reference sequence). The CDR3 sequence: CASSLRALAGTTDTQYF. The CDR3 bases are TGTGCCAGCAGCTTGAGAGCGCTAGCGGGGACCACAGATACGCAGTATTTT.

V is TRBV27 and J is TRBJ1-2, with D unresolved. The CDR3 sequence is 15 residues long. The germline gives CDR1 MNHEY, CDR2 SMNVEV (reference sequence). Deletions cut 0 bases from V and 2 bases from J, with 10 bases between. CDR3 nucleotides: TGTGCCAGCAGTTTATCAACCGGGGAAAACTATGGCTACACCTTC. Amino acids: CASSLSTGENYGYTF.

In this sample, this clone turned up a few times. The CDR3 DNA follows: TGCGCCAGCAGCTTCGTCCCAGGGAAGACCTACGAGCAGTACTTC. Its protein is CASSFVPGKTYEQYF. This chain joins TRBV5-1 and TRBJ2-7; possible D gene TRBD1, 5 bases. The germline V gene encodes CDR1 SGHRS and CDR2 YFSETQ. V dropped 2 bases and J dropped 2 bases, with 14 bases sitting between them. The CDR3 spans 15 residues.

The chain has TRBV7-2 and TRBJ2-5; 11 positions match TRBD2. The CDR3 consists of 16 residues. V gave up 1 base and J gave up 5 bases; unmatched junction bases: 6. The germline gives CDR1 SGHTA, CDR2 FQGNSA. Here the CDR3 DNA reads TGTGCCAGCAGCTTAGAGACTAGCGGGATAGGGGAGACCCAGTACTTC. It yields the protein CASSLETSGIGETQYF.

V gene TRBV4-2 combines with J gene TRBJ1-6; D call uncertain. Germline CDR1 LGHNA, CDR2 YNFKEQ. Trimming removed 1 base from V and 8 bases from J, with 9 bases in between. The CDR3 is made up of 14 amino acids. The CDR3 nucleotides are TGTGCCAGCAGCCAAGGACTCTGGGATTCACCCCTCCACTTT. Translated: CASSQGLWDSPLHF.

This clone has only one observation. The chain joins TRBV28 to TRBJ2-3, with 12 bases lining up with TRBD1. This CDR3 is 16 amino acids long. V lost 5 bases and J lost 6; bases outside the gene matches: 9. Germline V lookup: CDR1 MDHEN, CDR2 SYDVKM. The CDR3 protein is CASSQVPGQGADTQYF. For the CDR3, the DNA is TGTGCCAGCAGTCAAGTACCGGGACAGGGGGCTGATACGCAGTATTTT.

This clone was seen a few times. The chain couples TRBV28 to TRBJ1-2; 8 nucleotides line up with TRBD1. Germline V gene lookup returns CDR1 MDHEN and CDR2 SYDVKM. The CDR3 is 16 residues long. Trimming cost V 7 bases and J 2 bases; bases outside gene matches: 12. This CDR3 is CASTLGARGRNYGYTF. CDR3 DNA: TGTGCCAGCACTCTAGGGGCCAGGGGGCGAAACTATGGCTACACCTTC.

This chain joins TRBV9 and TRBJ2-6; 8 bases fit TRBD1. The V and J ends lost 4 bases and 0 bases, in that order; junction bases with no gene match: 9. Germline V CDR1 and CDR2: SGDLS, YYNGEE. The CDR3 has 18 amino acids. The CDR3 protein is CASSIRGTGVSGANVLTF. The CDR3 region has the DNA TGTGCCAGCAGCATACGCGGGACAGGCGTCTCTGGGGCCAACGTCCTGACTTTC.

The chain employs TRBV18 and TRBJ2-7, with a possible D match to TRBD1 (7 bases). CDR1 and CDR2 from the germline V gene are KGHSH and LQKENI. The CDR3 covers 17 residues. V lost 3 bases and J lost 5, with 23 bases in between. The CDR3 DNA reads TGTGCCAGCTCACCGTTCGGTGCGTCAGGGGGGACTCACGAGCAGTACTTC. Protein sequence: CASSPFGASGGTHEQYF.

This clone was seen just once. This CDR3 is CASSSRDRGYEQYF. CDR3 sequence (DNA): TGTGCCAGCAGCTCCCGGGACAGGGGCTACGAGCAGTACTTC. The chain joins TRBV13 to TRBJ2-7, with TRBD1 matching 10 bases. Germline CDR1 and CDR2: PRHDT and FYEKMQ (reference sequence). Trimming took 4 bases from V and 3 from J; bases not matched to a gene: 3. The CDR3 spans 14 residues. The full variable domain, completed using reference TRBV13 and TRBJ2-7, is AAGVIQSPRHLIKEKRETATLKCYPIPRHDTVYWYQQGPGQDPQFLISFYEKMQSDKGSIPDRFSAQQFSDYHSELNMSSLELGDSALYFCASSSRDRGYEQYFGPGTRLTVT.

The chain is built from TRBV6-5 and TRBJ2-7; TRBD1 is a possible D gene (6 bases). The CDR3 totals 15 residues. Germline CDR1 reads MNHEY; CDR2 reads SVGAGI. Deletions cut 8 bases from V and 0 bases from J, with 17 bases between. CDR3 bases: TGTGCCAGCCGGGACACACCGGGTAGCTCCTACGAGCAGTACTTC. It translates to CASRDTPGSSYEQYF.

This clone was counted only a few times. The rearrangement joins TRBV5-5 to TRBJ1-2; 11 bases fit TRBD1. The CDR3 covers 14 residues. Germline CDR1 reads SGHKS; CDR2 reads YYEKEE (reference sequence). Trimming cost V 4 bases and J 5 bases; bases outside gene matches: 4. The DNA for the CDR3 is TGTGCCAGCAGCGCGGGACAGGGGGTATATGGCTACACCTTC. It encodes CASSAGQGVYGYTF. Looking up the rest from reference TRBV5-5 and TRBJ1-2 gives the full variable domain: DAGVTQSPTHLIKTRGQQVTLRCSPISGHKSVSWYQQVLGQGPQFIFQYYEKEERGRGNFPDRFSARQFPNYSSELNVNALLLGDSALYLCASSAGQGVYGYTFGSGTRLTVV.

The rearrangement joins TRBV30 to TRBJ2-1; TRBD1 aligns across 9 bases. Trimming took 4 bases from V and 6 from J; bases not matched to a gene: 7. The CDR3 has 14 amino acids. Germline V CDR1 and CDR2: GTSNPN, SVGIG (reference sequence). The CDR3 spells CAWNTGTGINEQFF. DNA for the CDR3: TGTGCCTGGAACACCGGGACAGGGATCAATGAGCAGTTCTTC.

This chain connects TRBV19 to TRBJ2-2; D is unresolved. The CDR3 is made up of 14 amino acids. Looked up from germline, CDR1 is LNHDA and CDR2 is SQIVND (reference sequence). V dropped 1 base and J dropped 6 bases, with 9 bases sitting between them. The CDR3 region has the DNA TGTGCCAGTAGTATAGCTTCTACTGCCGGGGAGCTGTTTTTT. It translates to CASSIASTAGELFF.

Of note for this clone: The junction departs from the called germline gene at one end, perhaps through a read error. This chain connects TRBV7-7 to TRBJ2-2; 7 bases agree with TRBD2. This CDR3 is built from 16 residues. Per the germline V gene, CDR1 is SSHAT and CDR2 is FNYEAQ (reference sequence). The CDR3 here is CASSSWEGPNTGELFF. The CDR3 DNA sequence: TGTGCTAGCAGCTCTTGGGAGGGACCCAACACCGGGGAGCTGTTTTTT.

V usage is TRBV4-3 and J usage is TRBJ2-4, with TRBD2 identical over 10 bases. Germline CDR1 is LGHNA and CDR2 is YSLEER. With 3 bases clipped from V and 8 bases from J, the junction kept 10 bases outside the gene matches. This CDR3 is 16 amino acids long. As DNA, the CDR3 is TGCGCCAGCAGCCAGAGGGCTAGCGGGAGAAGGCACATTCAGTACTTC. It codes for CASSQRASGRRHIQYF.